This is a list of T cell receptor beta chains from one sample in a study of blood T cells in healthy people across ages. MiXCR was run by TCRdb on the 5' RACE reads, yielding one entry per CDR3 protein. The sample includes 800,000 to 950,000 distinct CDR3 sequences, roughly 40% of them seen just once. The sample was blood. These receptors all come from a man aged 18-30 years in good health. CDR3s include the opening cysteine and the closing phenylalanine or tryptophan. A D gene is named only where the DNA matches it firmly. Expanded clones are given a class, and other clones once, few, many or no size at all.

j_call,clone_size,v_call,d_call,cdr3_nt,cdr3_aa
TRBJ1-5,many,TRBV6-5,TRBD1,TGTGCCAGCAGTTCCCGGGACAGGGGGAATCAGCCCCAGCATTTT,CASSSRDRGNQPQHF
TRBJ1-1,.,TRBV19,.,TGTGCCAGTAGTGGCGCGGTCGGGGCTGGGGCTTTCTTT,CASSGAVGAGAFF
TRBJ1-2,.,TRBV20-1,TRBD1,TGCAGTGCCCTGACAGGGTTTGGCTATGGCTACACCTTC,CSALTGFGYGYTF
TRBJ2-1,few,TRBV7-2,.,TGTGCCAGCAGCCCCAGGGGTGGCTACCCCAGCTCCTACAATGAGCAGTTCTTC,CASSPRGGYPSSYNEQFF
TRBJ1-1,.,TRBV4-3,TRBD1,TGCGCCAGCAGCCGTTCCTCAGGACAGGGGGCTTACAACACTGAAGCTTTCTTT,CASSRSSGQGAYNTEAFF
TRBJ2-1,.,TRBV20-1,TRBD2,TGCAGTGCTCGCGAACTAGCGGGGGCTTACAATGAGCAGTTCTTC,CSARELAGAYNEQFF
TRBJ2-3,many,TRBV12-3/TRBV12-4,TRBD2,TGTGCCAGCAGTGAAACTAGCGGGGGGGCAGATACGCAGTATTTT,CASSETSGGADTQYF
TRBJ2-7,few,TRBV12-3/TRBV12-4,.,TGTGCCAGCAGTGTCAGGAATTACTACGAGCAGTACTTC,CASSVRNYYEQYF
TRBJ1-2,.,TRBV12-3/TRBV12-4,.,TGTGCCAGCAGTTTAGATAGGGGAAGGTACTATGGCTACACCTTC,CASSLDRGRYYGYTF
TRBJ2-1,.,TRBV20-1,TRBD1,TGCAGTGCAACCGACAGGGGGGGATACAATGAGCAGTTCTTC,CSATDRGGYNEQFF
TRBJ2-1,many,TRBV9,.,TGTGCCAGCAGCGAAACCTCCGGGACGTCTAATGAGCAGTTCTTC,CASSETSGTSNEQFF
TRBJ2-7,.,TRBV29-1,.,TGCAGCGCCGGAGGTGGGCTGTACGAGCAGTACTTC,CSAGGGLYEQYF
TRBJ2-7,.,TRBV3-1,.,TGTGCCACGACACCCCTCCATACAGGCGCTTGGGGCTCCTACGAGCAGTACTTC,CATTPLHTGAWGSYEQYF
TRBJ2-1,.,TRBV19,TRBD2,TGTGCCAGTAGAAAACCGGGACTAGAGCAGTTCTTC,CASRKPGLEQFF
TRBJ1-5,.,TRBV20-1,.,TGCAGTGCTCGGGAACCTAACCAGCCCCAGCATTTT,CSAREPNQPQHF
TRBJ2-3,.,TRBV6-5,.,TGTGCCAGCAGTTTGACCCCGGCGACAGTGGCTTCTAGCACAGATACGCAGTATTTT,CASSLTPATVASSTDTQYF
TRBJ2-2,.,TRBV21-1,.,TGTGCCAGCAGCAAGTCAGGGGTCAAAGGCAACACCGGGGAGCTGTTTTTT,CASSKSGVKGNTGELFF
TRBJ2-7,.,TRBV10-3,.,TGTGCCATCAGTGAGTCTATTACTAGAGTCTCATACAATGAGCAGTACTTC,CAISESITRVSYNEQYF
TRBJ1-2,.,TRBV20-1,TRBD1,TGCAGTGTTAGAGATAGACAGGGGCCTTCGAACACCTTC,CSVRDRQGPSNTF
TRBJ1-2,many,TRBV20-1,.,TGCAGTGCTAGAAGTTCGACGGATGGCTACACCTTC,CSARSSTDGYTF
TRBJ2-5,.,TRBV18,.,TGTGCCAGCTCACAGGCAGAGAGAGAGACCCAGTACTTC,CASSQAERETQYF
TRBJ1-2,.,TRBV12-3/TRBV12-4,.,TGTGCCAGCCGGAGGGGGGCTGGTGGCTACACCTTC,CASRRGAGGYTF
TRBJ1-2,many,TRBV20-1,.,TGCAGTGCTACGTTTCGGGACGGCAATAACTATGGCTACACCTTC,CSATFRDGNNYGYTF
TRBJ2-4,.,TRBV20-1,TRBD2,TGCAGCGGGCCCGACCATAATAGCGGGGGTTCAGCCAAAAACATTCAGTACTTC,CSGPDHNSGGSAKNIQYF
TRBJ2-7,.,TRBV14,.,TGTGCCAGCAGCCTTGGGGGACAAATCTACGAGCAGTACTTC,CASSLGGQIYEQYF
TRBJ2-1,few,TRBV6-6,.,TGTGCCAGCAGTTACGACCCAGGTGAGCAGTTCTTC,CASSYDPGEQFF
TRBJ1-5,many,TRBV12-3/TRBV12-4,.,TGTGCCAGCAGAGATACACAGGGAGGGGCTCAGCCCCAGCATTTT,CASRDTQGGAQPQHF
TRBJ2-2,few,TRBV7-2,.,TGTGCCAGCAGCCCAGGGGAGCCCCTTACCTACACCGGGGAGCTGTTTTTT,CASSPGEPLTYTGELFF
TRBJ2-3,many,TRBV7-2,TRBD2,TGTGCCAGCAGCCCGGCTAGCGGGGCAGATACGCAGTATTTT,CASSPASGADTQYF
TRBJ1-1,.,TRBV20-1,.,TGCAGTGCTAGAGATTCGTACAGGGACACTGAAGCTTTCTTT,CSARDSYRDTEAFF
TRBJ2-4,.,TRBV7-2,TRBD2,TGTGCCAGCAGCTTAGGGGCTAGCGGGGCCCAAGGGGACATTCAGTACTTC,CASSLGASGAQGDIQYF
TRBJ1-2,.,TRBV7-9,.,TGTGCCAGCAGCCCACCGGAGGGAATAGGGTATGGCTACACCTTC,CASSPPEGIGYGYTF
TRBJ2-7,many,TRBV20-1,.,TGCAGTGCTAGCGGGGGCTACGAGCAGTACTTC,CSASGGYEQYF
TRBJ1-1,.,TRBV25-1,.,TGTGCCAGCAGCGAATATGAGGGGATGAACACTGAAGCTTTCTTT,CASSEYEGMNTEAFF
TRBJ2-7,.,TRBV11-2,.,TGTGCCAGCAGCCCAGAGGGGGTCGGGTACAATGAGCAGTACTTC,CASSPEGVGYNEQYF
TRBJ2-1,few,TRBV29-1,TRBD1,TGCAGCGTTGAGTCTCCGGACAGGGACTACAATGAGCAGTTCTTC,CSVESPDRDYNEQFF
TRBJ1-2,many,TRBV29-1,TRBD1,TGCAGCGTTGGAGGACAGGCTAACTATGGCTACACCTTC,CSVGGQANYGYTF
TRBJ1-1,.,TRBV10-3,.,TGTGCCATCAGTGAGATCGGAGGTAGTAGTGAAGCTTTCTTT,CAISEIGGSSEAFF
TRBJ2-7,.,TRBV5-1,TRBD1,TGCGCCAGCAGTTTGGACAGGGCCCGCTACGAGCAGTACTTC,CASSLDRARYEQYF
TRBJ2-5,many,TRBV27,.,TGTGCCAGCAGTTTATCTCCCCGTTTTTGGACCCAGTACTTC,CASSLSPRFWTQYF
TRBJ2-2,.,TRBV12-3/TRBV12-4,.,TGTGCCAGCAGTTTTCCTACCGACAACAGTGAGCTGTTTTTT,CASSFPTDNSELFF
TRBJ1-2,few,TRBV7-2,.,TGTGCCAGCAGCCGGGCTCAGAGGGGGATCTATGGCTACACCTTC,CASSRAQRGIYGYTF
TRBJ2-3,many,TRBV29-1,.,TGCAGCGTTGAAGTTGTCAAGCCCCTCCACACAGATACGCAGTATTTT,CSVEVVKPLHTDTQYF
TRBJ2-4,few,TRBV9,TRBD1,TGTGCCAGCAGCGGTGGGGACAGACCAGCCAAAAACATTCAGTACTTC,CASSGGDRPAKNIQYF
TRBJ1-6,.,TRBV3-1,.,TGTGCCAGCAGTTCCTTCTCGTGGGGCGGTCGGCCCCTCCACTTT,CASSSFSWGGRPLHF
TRBJ1-4,few,TRBV4-1,.,TGCGCCAGCAGCCAGCCTGATAGGCCAACTAATGAAAAACTGTTTTTT,CASSQPDRPTNEKLFF
TRBJ2-1,.,TRBV12-3/TRBV12-4,.,TGTGCCAGCAGTCCTCAGCTGGACGTAGGATCCTACAATGAGCAGTTCTTC,CASSPQLDVGSYNEQFF
TRBJ2-7,many,TRBV12-3/TRBV12-4,.,TGTGCCTCAGCAGGGGACTCCTACGAGCAGTACTTC,CASAGDSYEQYF
TRBJ2-3,few,TRBV14,TRBD1,TGTGCCAGCAGCTTCCGGGACAGGGCCAGAGATACGCAGTATTTT,CASSFRDRARDTQYF
TRBJ2-7,.,TRBV2,.,TGTGCCAGCAATCCCGCGGGACCTTCCTACGAGCAGTACTTC,CASNPAGPSYEQYF